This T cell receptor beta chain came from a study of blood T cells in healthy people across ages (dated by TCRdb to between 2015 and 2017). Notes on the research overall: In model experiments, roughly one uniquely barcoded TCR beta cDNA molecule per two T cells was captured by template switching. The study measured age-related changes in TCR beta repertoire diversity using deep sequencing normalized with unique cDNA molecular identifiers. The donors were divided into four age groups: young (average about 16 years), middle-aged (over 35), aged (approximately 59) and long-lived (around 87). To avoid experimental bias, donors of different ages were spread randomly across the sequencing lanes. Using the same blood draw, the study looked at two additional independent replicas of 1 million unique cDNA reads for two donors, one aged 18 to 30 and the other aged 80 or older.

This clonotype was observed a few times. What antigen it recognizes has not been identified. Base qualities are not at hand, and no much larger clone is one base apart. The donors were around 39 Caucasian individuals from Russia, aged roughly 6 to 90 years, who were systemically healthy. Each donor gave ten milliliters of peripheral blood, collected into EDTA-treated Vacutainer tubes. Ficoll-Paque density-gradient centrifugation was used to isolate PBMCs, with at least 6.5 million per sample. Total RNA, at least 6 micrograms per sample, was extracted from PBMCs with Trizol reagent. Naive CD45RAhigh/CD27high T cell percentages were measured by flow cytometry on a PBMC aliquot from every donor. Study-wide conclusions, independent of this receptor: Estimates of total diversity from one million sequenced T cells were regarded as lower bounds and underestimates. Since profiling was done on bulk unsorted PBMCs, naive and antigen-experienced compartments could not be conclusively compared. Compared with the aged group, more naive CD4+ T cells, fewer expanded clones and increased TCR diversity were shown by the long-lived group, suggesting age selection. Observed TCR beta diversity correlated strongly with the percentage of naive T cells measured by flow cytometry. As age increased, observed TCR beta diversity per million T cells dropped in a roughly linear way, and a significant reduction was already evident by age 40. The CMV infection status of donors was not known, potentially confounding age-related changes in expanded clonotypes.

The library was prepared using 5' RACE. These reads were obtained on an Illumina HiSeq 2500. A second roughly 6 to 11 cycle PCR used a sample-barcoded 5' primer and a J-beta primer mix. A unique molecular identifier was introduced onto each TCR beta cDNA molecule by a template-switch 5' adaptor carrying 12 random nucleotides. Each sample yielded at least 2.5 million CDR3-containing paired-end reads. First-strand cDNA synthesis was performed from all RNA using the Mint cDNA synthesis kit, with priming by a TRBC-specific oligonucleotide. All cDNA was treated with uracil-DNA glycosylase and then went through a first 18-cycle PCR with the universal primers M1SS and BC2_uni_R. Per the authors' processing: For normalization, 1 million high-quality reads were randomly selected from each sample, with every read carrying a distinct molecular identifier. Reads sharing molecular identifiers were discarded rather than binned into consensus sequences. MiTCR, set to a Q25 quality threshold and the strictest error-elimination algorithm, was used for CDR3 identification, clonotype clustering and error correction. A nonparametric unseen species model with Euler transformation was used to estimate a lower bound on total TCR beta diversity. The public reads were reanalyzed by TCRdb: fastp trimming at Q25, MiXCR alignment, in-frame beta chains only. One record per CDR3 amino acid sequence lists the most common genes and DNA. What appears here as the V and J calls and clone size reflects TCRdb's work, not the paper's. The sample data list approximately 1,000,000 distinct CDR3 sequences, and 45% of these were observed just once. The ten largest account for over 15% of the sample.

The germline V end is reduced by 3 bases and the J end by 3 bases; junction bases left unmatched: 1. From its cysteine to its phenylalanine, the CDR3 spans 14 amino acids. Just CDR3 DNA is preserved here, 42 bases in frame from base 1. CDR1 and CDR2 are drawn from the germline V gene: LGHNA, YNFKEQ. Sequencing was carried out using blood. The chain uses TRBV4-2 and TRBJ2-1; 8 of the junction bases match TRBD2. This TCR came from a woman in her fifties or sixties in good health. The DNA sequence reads TGTGCCAGCAGCCAGGCGGGAGGCTACAATGAGCAGTTCTTC. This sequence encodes CASSQAGGYNEQFF.